This is a list of T cell receptor beta chains from one sample in a study of blood T cells in healthy people across ages. TCRdb ran MiXCR on the 5' RACE reads and lists one entry per CDR3 protein. The data hold 780,000 or so distinct CDR3 sequences, with approximately 53% observed a single time. Input material: blood. The receptors shown here come from an elderly man in good health. Each CDR3 is given with its conserved first and last residue. The D gene is left open where the match is weak. Not all rows give a size; the values are once, few, many and, for expanded clones, a class.

size	V	J	D	DNA	CDR3
few	TRBV6-1	TRBJ2-1	TRBD2	TGTGCCAGCAATTTACTAGCGGCCTACAATGAGCAGTTCTTC	CASNLLAAYNEQFF
NA	TRBV7-2	TRBJ1-1	TRBD1	TGTGCCAGCAAAGAGGGGGCAGGGGGAAACACTGAAGCTTTCTTT	CASKEGAGGNTEAFF
many	TRBV5-6	TRBJ2-7	TRBD2	TGTGCCAGCAGCGGCACTACGGGACTAGCGTTTAGCGAGCAGTACTTC	CASSGTTGLAFSEQYF
NA	TRBV20-1	TRBJ2-7	NA	TGCAGTGCCTTATCCCCCGTGGGAGGTATCTACGAGCAGTACTTC	CSALSPVGGIYEQYF
few	TRBV21-1	TRBJ1-5	NA	TGTGCCAGCACCTACGGGTATAGCAATCAGCCCCAGCATTTT	CASTYGYSNQPQHF
NA	TRBV14	TRBJ1-6	NA	TGTGCCAGCAGCCAAATAGGAACTGCTAATTCACCCCTCCACTTT	CASSQIGTANSPLHF
few	TRBV7-9	TRBJ1-6	NA	TGTGCCAGCAGCCAAGACATAGATAATTCACCCCTCCACTTT	CASSQDIDNSPLHF
few	TRBV5-6	TRBJ2-1	NA	TGTGCCAGCAGCTTGTTCGTGAGCTCCTACAATGAGCAGTTCTTC	CASSLFVSSYNEQFF
NA	TRBV5-1	TRBJ2-7	NA	TGCGCCAGCAGCCGGGACCCCGGGGGACTCTACGAGCAGTACTTC	CASSRDPGGLYEQYF
once	TRBV27	TRBJ1-5	NA	TGTGCCCGCAGTCATACACGAATTCTCCAGCCCCAGCATTTT	CARSHTRILQPQHF
few	TRBV5-1	TRBJ2-7	NA	TGCGCCAGCAGCCGGGGGGACAGGCTCGGGAGCTACGAGCAGTACTTC	CASSRGDRLGSYEQYF
NA	TRBV5-5	TRBJ2-1	NA	TGTGCCAGCAGCTCGACGGGGACACCTTACGGGCAGTTCTTC	CASSSTGTPYGQFF
NA	TRBV15	TRBJ2-7	NA	TGTGCCACCAGCAGTGCAAACCGGGGATCCTACGAGCAGTACTTC	CATSSANRGSYEQYF
few	TRBV5-1	TRBJ2-7	TRBD2	TGCGCCAGCAACCTAGGGACTAGCGGTCCCTACGAGCAGTACTTC	CASNLGTSGPYEQYF
NA	TRBV7-9	TRBJ2-3	NA	TGTGCCAGCAGCTTAGCGTCCGTATCAGATACGCAGTATTTT	CASSLASVSDTQYF
NA	TRBV30	TRBJ2-7	TRBD1	TGTGCCTGGAGTATCAAGACCCTGGACAGGGGGTCACACGAGCAGTACTTC	CAWSIKTLDRGSHEQYF
NA	TRBV6-1	TRBJ2-7	NA	TGTGCCACCTCAGCGGGCCCCTCCTACGAGCAGTACTTC	CATSAGPSYEQYF
NA	TRBV9	TRBJ1-2	NA	TGTGCCAGCACCGGAGGCCCTATTCCGAGCTATGGCTACACCTTC	CASTGGPIPSYGYTF
NA	TRBV11-2	TRBJ1-6	NA	TGTGCCAGCAGCTTAGTTTTCAGGGGCCCGAAGAGTCCCCTCCACTTT	CASSLVFRGPKSPLHF
NA	TRBV5-1	TRBJ2-3	TRBD2	TGCGCCAGCAGCTTTACCTTACTAGCGGGAGGAGAGCACAGATACGCGTATTTT	CASSFTLLAGGEHRYAYF
NA	TRBV5-1	TRBJ2-2	TRBD1	TGCGCCAGCAGCTTACGACAGGGGAACACCGGGGAGCTGTTTTTT	CASSLRQGNTGELFF
NA	TRBV6-1	TRBJ2-5	NA	TGTGCCAGCAGAGGAAGCGTCCTTGGGCAAGAGACCCAGTACTTC	CASRGSVLGQETQYF
NA	TRBV12-3/TRBV12-4	TRBJ2-7	NA	TGTGCCAGCAGTCCTTCCTTAGGGAGCTCCTACAATGAGCAGTACTTC	CASSPSLGSSYNEQYF
few	TRBV7-2	TRBJ2-5	NA	TGTGCCAGCAGCTCGGGTCGGGGAGAGACCCAGTACTTC	CASSSGRGETQYF
many	TRBV7-2	TRBJ2-3	TRBD2	TGTGCCAGCAGCTTAGCTCTAGCGGGAGGGAGCACAGATACGCAGTATTTT	CASSLALAGGSTDTQYF
NA	TRBV29-1	TRBJ2-7	NA	TGCAGCGTTGCAGCGGGCGCTGGTAGCTCCTACGAGCAGTACTTC	CSVAAGAGSSYEQYF
few	TRBV27	TRBJ2-3	NA	TGTGCCAGCAGTCGAGGAGTAGATACGCAGTATTTT	CASSRGVDTQYF
NA	TRBV5-1	TRBJ2-1	NA	TGCGCCAGCAGCGGGACACTCTCCTACAATGAGCAGTTCTTC	CASSGTLSYNEQFF
NA	TRBV6-6	TRBJ2-7	NA	TGTGCCAGCAGTTACCGCAGGGAGACAAGCGAGCAGTACTTC	CASSYRRETSEQYF
few	TRBV2	TRBJ1-6	TRBD1	TGTGCCAGCAGAAAGACAGGGGTAAATTCACCCCTCCACTTT	CASRKTGVNSPLHF
NA	TRBV28	TRBJ2-4	TRBD2	TGTGCCAGCAGTTTATTTAAGGCTAGCGGGAGTGGAAACATTCAGTACTTC	CASSLFKASGSGNIQYF
NA	TRBV7-3	TRBJ2-3	TRBD2	TGTGCCAGCAGCTACGGAGCCGGGCCTAGCGGGACGACAGATACGCAGTATTTT	CASSYGAGPSGTTDTQYF
few	TRBV20-1	TRBJ2-5	NA	TGCAGTGCGAATACCGGGTCCCCGGGTGAGACCCAGTACTTC	CSANTGSPGETQYF
NA	TRBV27	TRBJ1-1	NA	TGTGCCAGCAGCGACGGAAGGTTCACTGAAGCTTTCTTT	CASSDGRFTEAFF
NA	TRBV25-1	TRBJ1-1	NA	TGTGCCAGCAGTGAAGAAAGAAGAACTGAAGCTTTCTTT	CASSEERRTEAFF
NA	TRBV29-1	TRBJ2-3	NA	TGCAGCATGGTATCCCAAACGCAGTATTTT	CSMVSQTQYF
NA	TRBV28	TRBJ1-2	NA	TGTGCCAGCAGAAGATCTGGCACACCCTATGGCTACACCTTC	CASRRSGTPYGYTF
once	TRBV25-1	TRBJ2-7	TRBD2	TGTGCCAGCAGTGAAAGCGGGAGGGCCCTCCACGAGCAGTACTTC	CASSESGRALHEQYF
NA	TRBV3-1	TRBJ2-1	NA	TGTGCCAGCAGCCAAGATCATATACGCGGCGGGGAGCAGTTCTTC	CASSQDHIRGGEQFF
NA	TRBV3-1	TRBJ2-1	NA	TGTGCCAGCAGCCAAGTTTCTGGGGGGAGATACAATGAGCAGTTCTTC	CASSQVSGGRYNEQFF
NA	TRBV7-4	TRBJ2-1	TRBD2	TGTGCCAGCAGCTTAGGGCCCGAGCGGGAGTCCTACAATGAGCAGTTCTTC	CASSLGPERESYNEQFF
few	TRBV29-1	TRBJ2-3	NA	TGCGGCTTTGGCAGCGGCACAGATACGCAGTATTTT	CGFGSGTDTQYF
NA	TRBV4-2	TRBJ2-7	TRBD2	TGTGCCAGCAGCCAAGAACCCAGCGGGGTTACAAATGAGCAGTACTTC	CASSQEPSGVTNEQYF
NA	TRBV20-1	TRBJ1-1	NA	TGCAGTGCTAAGAGCGGGGGAGGAGGTACTGAAGCTTTCTTT	CSAKSGGGGTEAFF
NA	TRBV15	TRBJ2-7	TRBD1	TGTGCCACCAGCAGATCCAGGGGACAGGGGAACAATGAGCAGTACTTC	CATSRSRGQGNNEQYF
NA	TRBV3-1	TRBJ1-6	NA	TGTGCCAGCACCTACAGATCCGATAATTCACCCCTCCACTTT	CASTYRSDNSPLHF
NA	TRBV4-1	TRBJ2-7	TRBD2	TGCGCCAGCAGCCAAGCTCTGCCGGGGGGAATGACCTACGAGCAGTACTTC	CASSQALPGGMTYEQYF
NA	TRBV6-5	TRBJ2-1	NA	TGCGCCAGCAGTAAACGGACAATCTACAATGAGCAGTTCTTC	CASSKRTIYNEQFF
NA	TRBV27	TRBJ1-2	NA	TGTGCCAGCAGTCCATCGACGGGCAGAGGCTACACCTTC	CASSPSTGRGYTF
NA	TRBV4-1	TRBJ2-1	TRBD1	TGCGCCAGCAGCCAAGGATTGGACAGGGGTAGGAATGAGCAGTTCTTC	CASSQGLDRGRNEQFF
NA	TRBV20-1	TRBJ2-7	NA	TGCAGTGCTAGAGACAGGTTGGGGAACTACGAGCAGTACTTC	CSARDRLGNYEQYF
NA	TRBV29-1	TRBJ2-5	TRBD1	TGCAGCGTGAACAGGGGGACCAAGAGAGAGACCCAGTACTTC	CSVNRGTKRETQYF
NA	TRBV5-1	TRBJ2-3	NA	TGCGCCAGCAGCGCATTGATGAGGAGCAGCACAGATACGCAGTATTTT	CASSALMRSSTDTQYF